The 17 T cell receptor beta chains listed next were all sequenced from one sample in a study of blood T cell repertoires in COVID-19. The table came from immunoSEQ multiplex PCR; TCRdb's copy has only in-frame clones and leaves some out. Among 200,000 to 250,000 clones, approximately 84% were seen once, and the ten largest hold approximately 10%. The sequenced material came from peripheral blood. These receptors were obtained from a man aged 45-60 years with COVID-19, enrolled during active disease.

V usage is TRBV6-5 and J usage is TRBJ2-1; 7 nucleotides align to TRBD1. Germline loops: CDR1 MNHEY, CDR2 SVGAGI. With V trimmed by 5 bases and J by 4 bases, 8 bases remained unmatched. The CDR3 is made up of 15 amino acids. CDR3 in amino acids: CASSQTGATYNEQFF. For the CDR3, the DNA is TGTGCCAGCAGTCAAACAGGGGCGACTTACAATGAGCAGTTCTTC.

This chain connects TRBV4-3 to TRBJ1-1; 7 bases align to TRBD1. This CDR3 is built from 14 residues. The V segment lost 4 bases and the J segment 1 base; nucleotides outside the gene matches: 3. Germline values: CDR1 LGHNA, CDR2 YSLEER. The DNA of the CDR3 is TGCGCCAGCAGCCGCAACAGGGGGAACACTGAAGCTTTCTTT. Protein sequence: CASSRNRGNTEAFF.

In DNA, the CDR3 is TGTGCCAGCTCACCGCAGGGGCTACGGAATAATTCACCCCTCCACTTT. This encodes CASSPQGLRNNSPLHF. This chain connects TRBV18 to TRBJ1-6; TRBD1 might be the D (6 bases). The germline CDR1 and CDR2 sequences are KGHSH and LQKENI. Trimming removed 3 bases from V and 5 bases from J, with 14 bases in between. The CDR3 spans 16 residues.

The chain links TRBV10-3 to TRBJ1-2; the D gene is possibly TRBD1 (6 bases). CDR1 ENHRY and CDR2 SYGVKD come from the germline V gene. The CDR3 runs to 14 residues. Trimming took 10 bases from V and 8 from J, leaving 23 bases between them. CDR3 DNA sequence: TGTGCCACCGGAAGGGGGTTGGGAGAGGAGGGCTACACCTTC. This codes for CATGRGLGEEGYTF.

The chain carries TRBV7-6 and TRBJ2-7; 8 nucleotides agree with TRBD1. V lost 5 bases to trimming and J lost 1 base; unmatched junction nucleotides: 7. Looked up from germline, CDR1 is SGHVS and CDR2 is FNYEAQ. CDR3 length: 15 residues. The CDR3 loop reads CASSGGQDRSYEQYF. In DNA form, the CDR3 reads TGTGCCAGCAGCGGGGGACAGGACCGTTCCTACGAGCAGTACTTC.

The rearrangement uses TRBV25-1 and TRBJ2-5; 7 positions agree with TRBD2. Per germline, CDR1 MGHDK and CDR2 SYGVNS. V trimming: 1 base; J trimming: 5 bases; junction bases outside the gene matches: 13. The CDR3 is 17 residues long. In DNA form, the CDR3 reads TGTGCCAGCAGTGAATCCGCCCCCATAGCGGGTGAGGAGACCCAGTACTTC. Its translation is CASSESAPIAGEETQYF.

This clone was observed a single time. The rearrangement links TRBV5-6 to TRBJ1-2; D not certain. The CDR3 covers 16 residues. CDR1 is SGHDT and CDR2 is YYEEEE in the germline V gene. Trimming left V 6 bases short and J 2 bases short, with 20 bases between. The CDR3: CASTLIGRGKNYGYTF. The DNA of the CDR3 is TGTGCCAGCACCCTCATCGGTAGAGGGAAGAACTATGGCTACACCTTC. Filled out from reference TRBV5-6 and TRBJ1-2, the complete variable domain reads DAGVTQSPTHLIKTRGQQVTLRCSPKSGHDTVSWYQQALGQGPQFIFQYYEEEERQRGNFPDRFSGHQFPNYSSELNVNALLLGDSALYLCASTLIGRGKNYGYTFGSGTRLTVV.

The chain joins TRBV6-1 to TRBJ1-5; 7 positions match TRBD1. V lost 4 bases to trimming and J lost 0 bases; unmatched junction nucleotides: 6. The CDR3 covers 16 residues. CDR1 and CDR2 from the germline V gene are MNHNS and SASEGT. CDR3 in amino acids: CASSVATGSSNQPQHF. DNA of the CDR3: TGTGCCAGCAGTGTCGCGACAGGGAGTAGCAATCAGCCCCAGCATTTT.

This clone occurred many times. This chain links TRBV6-1 with TRBJ2-7, with 8 bases matching TRBD2. In germline, CDR1 is MNHNS, CDR2 SASEGT. The CDR3 spans 15 residues. With 3 bases clipped from V and 0 bases from J, the junction kept 4 bases outside the gene matches. The CDR3 protein is CASSDGLAGSYEQYF. DNA for the CDR3: TGTGCCAGCAGTGACGGCCTAGCGGGCTCCTACGAGCAGTACTTC.

The genes are TRBV15 and TRBJ2-7, with 13 bases that match TRBD2. Germline V gene data show CDR1 as LNHNV and CDR2 as YYDKDF (reference sequence). This CDR3 contains 14 residues. Germline trimming cut 5 bases from V and 7 bases from J; bases unmatched to any gene: 5. The CDR3 bases are TGTGCCACCAGCGGGGGACTAGCGGGGTATGAGCAGTACTTC. It yields the protein CATSGGLAGYEQYF.

The chain couples TRBV7-8 to TRBJ2-7, with 9 bases aligning to TRBD2. Losses at the gene ends were 0 bases for V and 3 bases for J; bases not matched to a gene: 9. CDR3 length: 17 residues. The V gene's germline CDR1 is SGHVS and CDR2 FQNEAQ. CDR3 sequence reads: CASSLALSRTSVYEQYF. In DNA, the CDR3 is TGTGCCAGCAGCTTAGCCCTAAGCCGGACTAGCGTCTACGAGCAGTACTTC.

The chain combines TRBV9 with TRBJ2-2, with D uncertain. Germline loops: CDR1 SGDLS, CDR2 YYNGEE. The germline V and J ends were trimmed by 0 bases and 6 bases, with 12 bases remaining between them. The CDR3 has 15 residues. CDR3 nucleotides: TGTGCCAGCAGCGTAGATGTCGGTCCTCCCGGGGAGCTGTTTTTT. Its translation is CASSVDVGPPGELFF.

The V and J genes are TRBV19 and TRBJ1-2, with D uncertain. CDR3 length: 14 residues. CDR1 and CDR2 (germline): LNHDA, SQIVND (reference sequence). Trimming took off 7 bases at V and 7 bases at J, with 19 bases between the two ends. CDR3 amino acids: CASTQEGQPGGYTF. The CDR3 DNA reads as TGTGCCAGTACCCAAGAGGGTCAGCCGGGTGGCTACACCTTC.

This sequence joins TRBV28 and TRBJ1-4; D gene unclear. CDR1 and CDR2 (germline): MDHEN, SYDVKM. CDR3 length: 15 amino acids. The V and J ends lost 6 bases and 0 bases respectively, with 11 bases between them. The CDR3 protein is CASRGSSPTNEKLFF. The CDR3 DNA reads as TGTGCCAGCAGGGGCAGTTCCCCAACTAATGAAAAACTGTTTTTT.

V gene TRBV2 combines with J gene TRBJ1-1; 7 bases are a match to TRBD1. The length of the CDR3 is 13 residues. With V trimmed by 5 bases and J by 6 bases, 6 bases remained unmatched. Germline V gives CDR1 SNHLY, CDR2 FYNNEI. CDR3 amino acids: CASSPDREAEAFF. CDR3 coding DNA: TGTGCCAGCAGTCCCGACAGGGAGGCTGAAGCTTTCTTT.

The chain employs TRBV6-6 and TRBJ2-7; D possibly corresponds to TRBD2 (6 bases). The CDR3 totals 14 residues. From germline, CDR1 is MNHNY and CDR2 SVGAGI (reference sequence). V lost 5 bases, J lost 1 base, and 12 bases lay in between. CDR3: CASSTGGISYEQYF. The CDR3 region has the DNA TGTGCCAGCAGTACCGGGGGAATTTCCTACGAGCAGTACTTC.

The V call is TRBV27, the J call TRBJ1-1; maybe TRBD1 (5 bases). Trimming stripped 6 bases from V and 0 bases from J, with 8 bases between. The CDR3 has 13 amino acids. Germline CDR1 is MNHEY and CDR2 is SMNVEV (reference sequence). CDR3 nucleotide sequence: TGTGCCAGCAGCCGGGGGGTGAACACTGAAGCTTTCTTT. This gives the protein CASSRGVNTEAFF.